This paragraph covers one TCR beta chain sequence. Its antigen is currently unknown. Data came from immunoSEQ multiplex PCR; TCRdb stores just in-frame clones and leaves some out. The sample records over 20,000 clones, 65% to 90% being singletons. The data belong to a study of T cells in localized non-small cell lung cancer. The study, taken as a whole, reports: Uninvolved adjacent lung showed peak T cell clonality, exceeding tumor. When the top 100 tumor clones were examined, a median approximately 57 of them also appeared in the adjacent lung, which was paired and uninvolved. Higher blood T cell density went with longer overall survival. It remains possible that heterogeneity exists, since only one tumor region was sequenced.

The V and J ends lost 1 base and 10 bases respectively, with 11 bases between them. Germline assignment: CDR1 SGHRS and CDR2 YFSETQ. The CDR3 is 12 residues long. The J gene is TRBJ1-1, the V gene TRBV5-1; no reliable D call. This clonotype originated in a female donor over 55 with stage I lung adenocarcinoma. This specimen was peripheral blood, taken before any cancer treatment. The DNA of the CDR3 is TGCGCCAGCAGCTTGCCACCCGAGCGAGCTTTCTTT. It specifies CASSLPPERAFF.